Listed below are T cell receptor beta chains from one sample, sequenced in a study of breast tumors, draining lymph nodes, adjacent tissues. TCRdb used MiXCR to reprocess the multiplex PCR reads, holding one entry per CDR3 protein. The data contain nearly 110,000 distinct CDR3 sequences, roughly 33% of them singletons. The sequenced sample was axillary lymph node tissue. Receptors originate from a female donor with breast cancer. Some clones in this sample may be carry-over from other donors' samples. Both conserved end residues are part of each CDR3. The order of the fields is J gene, D gene, V gene, CDR3 length, clone size, CDR3 protein, CDR3 DNA. The D gene is left open where the match is weak. A clone size is listed for some rows: how often the clone was seen (once, few, many), or a class if it is expanded.

j_gene: TRBJ2-3
d_gene: TRBD2
v_gene: TRBV12-3/TRBV12-4
len: 17
abundance: NA
CDR3aa: CASSFQSAGGGTDTQYF
CDR3nt: TGTGCCAGCAGTTTCCAATCGGCGGGGGGTGGGACAGATACGCAGTATTTT

j_gene: TRBJ2-1
d_gene: TRBD2
v_gene: TRBV11-3
len: 17
abundance: many
CDR3aa: CASSVRTSPTNYNEQFF
CDR3nt: TGTGCCAGCAGCGTTAGGACTAGCCCCACGAATTACAATGAGCAGTTCTTC

j_gene: TRBJ1-4
d_gene: TRBD1
v_gene: TRBV5-1
len: 16
abundance: NA
CDR3aa: CASSPQGDRDTEKLFF
CDR3nt: TGCGCCAGCAGCCCCCAGGGGGACAGGGACACTGAAAAACTGTTTTTT

j_gene: TRBJ1-2
d_gene: NA
v_gene: TRBV4-1
len: 14
abundance: few
CDR3aa: CASSQDPGSHGYTF
CDR3nt: TGCGCCAGCAGCCAAGATCCGGGGTCTCATGGCTACACCTTC

j_gene: TRBJ2-4
d_gene: TRBD1
v_gene: TRBV6-5
len: 12
abundance: many
CDR3aa: CASRGQGNIQYF
CDR3nt: TGTGCCAGCAGGGGACAGGGTAACATTCAGTACTTC

j_gene: TRBJ2-2
d_gene: TRBD1
v_gene: TRBV7-6
len: 16
abundance: many
CDR3aa: CASSLGPQGSTGELFF
CDR3nt: TGTGCCAGCAGCTTAGGTCCACAGGGGAGCACCGGGGAGCTGTTTTTT

j_gene: TRBJ2-1
d_gene: TRBD1
v_gene: TRBV2
len: 15
abundance: NA
CDR3aa: CASRETGGAYNEQFF
CDR3nt: TGTGCCAGCAGGGAGACAGGGGGCGCCTACAATGAGCAGTTCTTC

j_gene: TRBJ2-2
d_gene: NA
v_gene: TRBV20-1
len: 16
abundance: once
CDR3aa: CSAKGGSGRATGELFF
CDR3nt: TGCAGTGCCAAAGGGGGAAGCGGCCGCGCTACCGGGGAGCTGTTTTTT

j_gene: TRBJ2-2
d_gene: NA
v_gene: TRBV14
len: 15
abundance: many
CDR3aa: CASISQDTYTGELFF
CDR3nt: TGTGCCAGCATTTCACAAGATACGTACACCGGGGAGCTGTTTTTT

j_gene: TRBJ2-1
d_gene: TRBD1
v_gene: TRBV5-1
len: 15
abundance: many
CDR3aa: CASSPDRALYNEQFF
CDR3nt: TGCGCCAGCAGCCCTGACAGGGCACTATACAATGAGCAGTTCTTC

j_gene: TRBJ2-1
d_gene: NA
v_gene: TRBV2
len: 15
abundance: NA
CDR3aa: CASSGGTSGSNEQFF
CDR3nt: TGTGCCAGCAGTGGAGGTACTAGTGGGAGCAATGAGCAGTTCTTC

j_gene: TRBJ2-2
d_gene: NA
v_gene: TRBV6-1
len: 16
abundance: NA
CDR3aa: CASSEFSGANTGELFF
CDR3nt: TGTGCCAGCAGTGAATTCTCCGGGGCGAACACCGGGGAGCTGTTTTTT

j_gene: TRBJ2-7
d_gene: TRBD1
v_gene: TRBV9
len: 14
abundance: once
CDR3aa: CASSEGQGTYEQYF
CDR3nt: TGTGCCAGCAGCGAGGGACAGGGGACCTACGAGCAGTACTTC

j_gene: TRBJ1-6
d_gene: TRBD1
v_gene: TRBV2
len: 14
abundance: many
CDR3aa: CASRDRDRNSPLHF
CDR3nt: TGTGCCAGCAGGGACCGGGACAGAAATTCACCCCTCCACTTT

j_gene: TRBJ2-6
d_gene: NA
v_gene: TRBV28
len: 15
abundance: many
CDR3aa: CASSPVLSGANVLTF
CDR3nt: TGTGCCAGCAGCCCCGTCTTATCTGGGGCCAACGTCCTGACTTTC

j_gene: TRBJ1-2
d_gene: TRBD1
v_gene: TRBV29-1
len: 15
abundance: NA
CDR3aa: CSVAEPGQSNYGYTF
CDR3nt: TGCAGCGTTGCAGAACCGGGACAGTCTAACTATGGCTACACCTTC

j_gene: TRBJ2-1
d_gene: NA
v_gene: TRBV4-1
len: 14
abundance: many
CDR3aa: CASSQGFGVDEQFF
CDR3nt: TGCGCCAGCAGCCAAGGATTTGGCGTAGATGAGCAGTTCTTC

j_gene: TRBJ2-7
d_gene: TRBD1
v_gene: TRBV5-1
len: 14
abundance: NA
CDR3aa: CASSGGQGVYEQYF
CDR3nt: TGCGCCAGCAGCGGGGGACAGGGGGTCTACGAGCAGTACTTC

j_gene: TRBJ1-6
d_gene: NA
v_gene: TRBV11-2
len: 14
abundance: many
CDR3aa: CASSYSHRDSPLHF
CDR3nt: TGTGCCAGCAGCTATAGCCACCGGGATTCACCCCTCCACTTT

j_gene: TRBJ2-7
d_gene: NA
v_gene: TRBV13
len: 14
abundance: many
CDR3aa: CASRKRVGADEQYF
CDR3nt: TGTGCCAGCAGGAAGAGGGTCGGGGCGGACGAGCAGTACTTC

j_gene: TRBJ2-1
d_gene: NA
v_gene: TRBV20-1
len: 14
abundance: NA
CDR3aa: CSAAKGNHYNEQFF
CDR3nt: TGCAGTGCCGCTAAGGGGAACCACTACAATGAGCAGTTCTTC

j_gene: TRBJ1-1
d_gene: TRBD1
v_gene: TRBV10-3
len: 15
abundance: few
CDR3aa: CAITVDRELNTEAFF
CDR3nt: TGTGCCATCACCGTAGACAGGGAGTTGAACACTGAAGCTTTCTTT

j_gene: TRBJ2-3
d_gene: NA
v_gene: TRBV13
len: 14
abundance: many
CDR3aa: CASSPHRLSDTQYF
CDR3nt: TGTGCCAGCAGCCCCCACCGTTTATCGGATACGCAGTATTTT

j_gene: TRBJ2-5
d_gene: TRBD2
v_gene: TRBV4-2
len: 17
abundance: many
CDR3aa: CASSHGTSGGYQETQYF
CDR3nt: TGTGCCAGCAGCCATGGGACTAGCGGGGGGTACCAAGAGACCCAGTACTTC

j_gene: TRBJ2-7
d_gene: NA
v_gene: TRBV12-3/TRBV12-4
len: 12
abundance: many
CDR3aa: CASSFEDYEQYF
CDR3nt: TGTGCCAGCAGTTTCGAGGACTACGAGCAGTACTTC

j_gene: TRBJ2-7
d_gene: NA
v_gene: TRBV4-1
len: 15
abundance: many
CDR3aa: CASSPAGLLSYEQYF
CDR3nt: TGCGCCAGCAGCCCAGCCGGACTCCTCTCCTACGAGCAGTACTTC

j_gene: TRBJ1-2
d_gene: NA
v_gene: TRBV20-1
len: 13
abundance: many
CDR3aa: CSARGQVNQGYTF
CDR3nt: TGCAGTGCTAGAGGACAGGTAAATCAAGGCTACACCTTC

j_gene: TRBJ2-3
d_gene: TRBD2
v_gene: TRBV20-1
len: 16
abundance: NA
CDR3aa: CSARAGLAGEEDTQYF
CDR3nt: TGCAGTGCTAGAGCGGGACTAGCGGGAGAGGAAGATACGCAGTATTTT

j_gene: TRBJ2-6
d_gene: NA
v_gene: TRBV20-1
len: 15
abundance: many
CDR3aa: CSARVGGLGANVLTF
CDR3nt: TGCAGTGCTAGAGTTGGGGGGCTTGGGGCCAACGTCCTGACTTTC

j_gene: TRBJ1-1
d_gene: NA
v_gene: TRBV27
len: 13
abundance: NA
CDR3aa: CASSLSANLKAFF
CDR3nt: TGTGCCAGCAGTTTATCAGCTAACCTCAAAGCTTTCTTT

j_gene: TRBJ2-4
d_gene: TRBD1
v_gene: TRBV14
len: 14
abundance: few
CDR3aa: CASGTWGQKNIQSF
CDR3nt: TGTGCCAGCGGAACCTGGGGACAGAAAAACATTCAGTCCTTC

j_gene: TRBJ1-2
d_gene: NA
v_gene: TRBV7-9
len: 13
abundance: many
CDR3aa: CASSPPISWGYTF
CDR3nt: TGTGCCAGCAGCCCCCCGATTTCCTGGGGCTACACCTTC

j_gene: TRBJ1-5
d_gene: TRBD1
v_gene: TRBV20-1
len: 15
abundance: many
CDR3aa: CSARSGQGFMEPQHF
CDR3nt: TGCAGTGCTAGGAGCGGACAGGGGTTTATGGAGCCCCAGCATTTT

j_gene: TRBJ1-1
d_gene: NA
v_gene: TRBV9
len: 15
abundance: few
CDR3aa: CASSEDPGGNTEAFF
CDR3nt: TGTGCCAGCAGCGAGGACCCCGGGGGGAACACTGAAGCTTTCTTT

j_gene: TRBJ2-7
d_gene: NA
v_gene: TRBV6-5
len: 15
abundance: many
CDR3aa: CASSHSNRGSYEQYF
CDR3nt: TGTGCCAGCAGTCACTCGAATAGGGGTTCCTACGAGCAGTACTTC

j_gene: TRBJ2-5
d_gene: NA
v_gene: TRBV5-1
len: 13
abundance: many
CDR3aa: CASSLVWGETQYF
CDR3nt: TGCGCCAGCAGCTTGGTGTGGGGAGAGACCCAGTACTTC

j_gene: TRBJ2-1
d_gene: TRBD2
v_gene: TRBV5-1
len: 16
abundance: many
CDR3aa: CASSLALGLAVDEQFF
CDR3nt: TGCGCCAGCAGCTTGGCTCTCGGACTAGCTGTCGATGAGCAGTTCTTC

j_gene: TRBJ2-7
d_gene: TRBD1
v_gene: TRBV20-1
len: 14
abundance: NA
CDR3aa: CSAMGDRGLSDQYF
CDR3nt: TGCAGTGCTATGGGTGACAGGGGGCTTTCCGATCAGTACTTC

j_gene: TRBJ1-5
d_gene: NA
v_gene: TRBV20-1
len: 14
abundance: many
CDR3aa: CSASSQFSNQPQHF
CDR3nt: TGCAGTGCTAGCTCGCAGTTTAGCAATCAGCCCCAGCATTTT

j_gene: TRBJ2-1
d_gene: TRBD2
v_gene: TRBV7-3
len: 16
abundance: once
CDR3aa: CASSHLAGGGNNEQFF
CDR3nt: TGTGCCAGCAGCCATCTAGCGGGGGGAGGGAACAATGAGCAGTTCTTC

j_gene: TRBJ2-2
d_gene: TRBD1
v_gene: TRBV6-6
len: 16
abundance: NA
CDR3aa: CASRHRDRQNTGELFF
CDR3nt: TGTGCCAGCAGACATAGGGACAGGCAGAACACCGGGGAGCTGTTTTTT

j_gene: TRBJ1-2
d_gene: NA
v_gene: TRBV28
len: 14
abundance: many
CDR3aa: CASSLTRSNYGYTF
CDR3nt: TGTGCCAGCAGTTTAACCCGGTCTAACTATGGCTACACCTTC

j_gene: TRBJ1-5
d_gene: TRBD1
v_gene: TRBV7-9
len: 15
abundance: NA
CDR3aa: CASSEGQGNNQPQHF
CDR3nt: TGTGCCAGCAGCGAAGGACAGGGGAACAATCAGCCCCAGCATTTT

j_gene: TRBJ2-3
d_gene: TRBD1
v_gene: TRBV20-1
len: 15
abundance: many
CDR3aa: CSADRQGGVTDTQYF
CDR3nt: TGCAGTGCAGACAGACAGGGGGGTGTGACAGATACGCAGTATTTT

j_gene: TRBJ2-2
d_gene: NA
v_gene: TRBV7-3
len: 12
abundance: NA
CDR3aa: CASRSGTGELFF
CDR3nt: TGTGCCAGCAGGTCCGGGACCGGGGAGCTGTTTTTT

j_gene: TRBJ2-1
d_gene: NA
v_gene: TRBV6-5
len: 15
abundance: many
CDR3aa: CASSITGSSYNEQFF
CDR3nt: TGTGCCAGCTCCATAACGGGGAGTTCCTACAATGAGCAGTTCTTC

j_gene: TRBJ1-2
d_gene: NA
v_gene: TRBV5-8
len: 14
abundance: many
CDR3aa: CASSFIEAGGGYTF
CDR3nt: TGTGCCAGCAGCTTCATCGAGGCGGGGGGTGGCTACACCTTC